Listed here are 32 T cell receptor beta chains from one sample, sequenced in a study of shared clonotypes between healthy human individuals. Libraries were prepared by immunoSEQ multiplex PCR; TCRdb keeps only in-frame clonotypes and omits some of them. The sample yields about 2.4 million clones, more than 85% seen once. Sequenced: naive CD4+ T cells from PBMCs. Subset noted: CD45RA+ positively selected. All receptors come from a man aged 18 to 35 in good health. Some clones in this sample may be carry-over from other donors' samples.

A remark on this clone: Other DNA sequences from this sample encode an identical CDR3 as well. The gene calls are TRBV6-6 and TRBJ2-3; possibly TRBD2 for D (7 bases). Germline V CDR1 and CDR2: MNHNY, SVGAGI (reference sequence). The V gene lost 5 bases and the J gene lost 0 bases, with 9 bases spanning the gap. This CDR3 contains 14 residues. Here the CDR3 reads CASSRGGSTDTQYF. In DNA, the CDR3 is TGTGCCAGCAGTAGGGGGGGAAGCACAGATACGCAGTATTTT.

The genes are TRBV7-2 and TRBJ1-1; 10 bases line up with TRBD1. Trimming removed 3 bases from V and 5 bases from J; junction bases left unmatched: 6. Germline V lookup: CDR1 SGHTA, CDR2 FQGNSA. The CDR3 runs 15 residues. The CDR3 protein is CASSFTGTGVTEAFF. In nucleotides, the CDR3 is TGTGCCAGCAGCTTCACCGGGACAGGGGTAACTGAAGCTTTCTTT.

V gene TRBV5-6 combines with J gene TRBJ2-7; TRBD1 matches at 7 bases. CDR1 SGHDT and CDR2 YYEEEE come from the germline V gene. This CDR3 spans 13 amino acids. V lost 4 bases to trimming and J lost 2 bases; unmatched junction nucleotides: 3. CDR3 sequence (DNA): TGTGCCAGCAGCACCGGGACAGCCTACGAGCAGTACTTC. This encodes CASSTGTAYEQYF.

The V gene is TRBV6-1, the J gene TRBJ2-7; 10 nucleotides line up with TRBD2. The V gene's germline CDR1 is MNHNS and CDR2 SASEGT. Trimming cost V 7 bases and J 6 bases; bases outside gene matches: 9. The CDR3 has 14 amino acids. The CDR3: CASTQTSGISEQYF. CDR3 nucleotide sequence: TGTGCCAGCACCCAAACTAGCGGGATAAGCGAGCAGTACTTC.

Turning to this clone: Other nucleotide sequences in the sample specify the same CDR3. The V gene is TRBV28, the J gene TRBJ2-7; 10 positions match TRBD1. With 10 bases clipped from V and 4 bases from J, the junction kept 4 bases outside the gene matches. The CDR3 spans 12 residues. Per the germline V gene, CDR1 is MDHEN and CDR2 is SYDVKM. In DNA, the CDR3 is TGTGCCACCCGGGACAGGGGATACGAGCAGTACTTC. Its protein product is CATRDRGYEQYF.

V usage is TRBV5-1 and J usage is TRBJ2-3; D uncertain. Germline-derived CDR1 and CDR2 are SGHRS and YFSETQ. Trimming took 0 bases from V and 6 from J, leaving 8 bases between them. The CDR3 spans 13 residues. CDR3 bases: TGCGCCAGCAGCTTGGTCGGGCGGGATACGCAGTATTTT. This encodes CASSLVGRDTQYF.

The DNA of the CDR3 is TGTGCTAGTGGTGTAGGGACAGGGGGTCTCCATGAGCAGTTCTTC. Its translation: CASGVGTGGLHEQFF. This chain connects TRBV12-5 to TRBJ2-1, with 11 bases fitting TRBD1. V lost 5 bases to trimming and J lost 8 bases; unmatched junction nucleotides: 8. Germline lookup yields CDR1 LGHNT and CDR2 FRNRAP. The CDR3 spans 15 residues. Full variable domain (rest looked up from reference TRBV12-5 and TRBJ2-1): DARVTQTPRHKVTEMGQEVTMRCQPILGHNTVFWYRQTMMQGLELLAYFRNRAPLDDSGMPKDRFSAEMPDATLATLKIQPSEPRDSAVYFCASGVGTGGLHEQFFGPGTRLTVL.

V usage is TRBV6-5 and J usage is TRBJ1-5; unclear D gene. CDR3 length equals 14 residues. Germline V gene data show CDR1 as MNHEY and CDR2 as SVGAGI. V gave up 1 base and J gave up 5 bases, with 9 bases separating them. In DNA form, the CDR3 reads TGTGCCAGCAGTTACTTGGGATCAGATCAGCCCCAGCATTTT. Translated, it gives CASSYLGSDQPQHF.

The chain joins TRBV6-5 to TRBJ1-3; D call uncertain. This CDR3 has 13 amino acids. CDR1 is MNHEY, CDR2 SVGAGI, per germline. V lost 4 bases, J lost 1 base, and 5 bases lay in between. CDR3 region: CASSFRSGNTIYF. The CDR3 DNA sequence: TGTGCCAGCAGTTTCAGGTCTGGAAACACCATATATTTT.

This rearrangement joins TRBV19 to TRBJ2-1; D perhaps matches TRBD2 (6 bases). Between the trimmed V and J ends, which lost 5 bases and 7 bases, there was a span of 15 bases. CDR1 LNHDA and CDR2 SQIVND come from the germline V gene (reference sequence). The CDR3 contains 14 residues. The CDR3 DNA reads TGTGCCAGTAGTCAGCTTGGGGGGAGTAATGAGCAGTTCTTC. Protein: CASSQLGGSNEQFF.

This sequence joins TRBV28 and TRBJ1-1, with 7 positions matching TRBD1. V was clipped by 5 bases and J by 2 bases; unmatched bases: 17. CDR3 length: 18 residues. Germline V gives CDR1 MDHEN, CDR2 SYDVKM. In nucleotides, the CDR3 is TGTGCCAGCAGTCCCGAACCTCCCAGGACAGGCTCTAACACTGAAGCTTTCTTT. Translating it yields CASSPEPPRTGSNTEAFF.

The V gene is TRBV7-3, the J gene TRBJ1-6; no firm D call. Germline assignment: CDR1 SGHTA and CDR2 FQGTGA. V was shortened by 0 bases and J by 7 bases, with 10 bases between the two germline ends. The CDR3 covers 15 residues. The CDR3 DNA is TGTGCCAGCAGCTTAACGGCGCTGATCAATTCACCCCTCCACTTT. Its protein is CASSLTALINSPLHF.

This sequence joins TRBV4-1 and TRBJ1-1; 7 bases match TRBD1. V lost 4 bases and J lost 3; bases outside the gene matches: 8. From germline, CDR1 is MGHRA and CDR2 YSYEKL. The CDR3 loop spans 15 amino acids. The CDR3 sequence: CASSRYRTGDTEAFF. Here the CDR3 DNA reads TGCGCCAGCAGCCGGTACCGGACAGGAGACACTGAAGCTTTCTTT.

The genes are TRBV5-1 and TRBJ2-7; 7 bases fit TRBD1. The CDR3 is 14 residues long. CDR1 and CDR2 from the germline V gene are SGHRS and YFSETQ. The V segment lost 3 bases and the J segment 5 bases; nucleotides outside the gene matches: 8. DNA for the CDR3: TGCGCCAGCAGCTGGGGACAGATGGACAACGAGCAGTACTTC. It codes for CASSWGQMDNEQYF.

The V and J genes are TRBV6-1 and TRBJ1-2, with D possibly TRBD1 on 6 matching bases. Germline lookup yields CDR1 MNHNS and CDR2 SASEGT. The V gene lost 9 bases and the J gene lost 4 bases, with 18 bases spanning the gap. The CDR3 has 14 residues. CDR3 sequence reads: CASGISRGFYGYTF. CDR3 in DNA: TGTGCCAGTGGGATATCCAGGGGCTTCTATGGCTACACCTTC.

The chain carries TRBV18 and TRBJ2-7; possibly TRBD1 for D (5 bases). V was trimmed by 1 base and J by 3 bases, leaving 13 bases between them. The CDR3 runs 15 residues. Germline values: CDR1 KGHSH, CDR2 LQKENI. CDR3 residues: CASSPRSGNIYEQYF. The CDR3 DNA is TGTGCCAGCTCACCACGGTCAGGGAATATCTACGAGCAGTACTTC.

V usage is TRBV5-4 and J usage is TRBJ1-6; D uncertain. The CDR3 covers 12 residues. Trimming removed 3 bases from V and 12 bases from J, with 10 bases in between. CDR1 and CDR2 from the germline V gene are SGHNT and YYREEE (reference sequence). The CDR3 bases are TGTGCCAGCAGCTCCGAATGGGGACCCCTCCACTTT. Amino acids: CASSSEWGPLHF.

On this clone itself: The same CDR3 can be traced to other DNA sequences in this sample. The CDR3 DNA is TGTGCCAGCAGCTCTCGCGGGGCTGGAAACACCATATATTTT. Its protein product is CASSSRGAGNTIYF. The rearrangement joins TRBV7-9 to TRBJ1-3; D unresolved. The CDR3 covers 14 residues. V was clipped by 4 bases and J by 2 bases, with 9 bases between them. The germline CDR1 and CDR2 sequences are SEHNR and FQNEAQ (reference sequence).

J is TRBJ2-7 and V is TRBV11-2, with TRBD2 matching over 7 bases. The J segment lost 3 bases and the V segment lost 5 bases, leaving 10 bases of the junction unmatched. The V gene's germline CDR1 is SGHAT and CDR2 FQNNGV. This CDR3 contains 15 residues. The CDR3 nucleotides read TGTGCCAGCAGCCCCCGGACTAGGCCGGACTACGAGCAGTACTTC. Translated, it gives CASSPRTRPDYEQYF.

The V gene is TRBV5-1, the J gene TRBJ2-7; D not certain. The germline V and J ends were trimmed by 1 base and 0 bases, with 11 bases remaining between them. The CDR3 has 15 residues. CDR1 and CDR2 (germline): SGHRS, YFSETQ. The CDR3 region is CASSLTSQSSYEQYF. DNA of the CDR3: TGCGCCAGCAGCTTGACCTCACAGAGCTCCTACGAGCAGTACTTC.

The chain employs TRBV19 and TRBJ1-5; no definite D call. The V gene lost 4 bases and the J gene lost 6 bases, with 16 bases spanning the gap. Germline CDR1 reads LNHDA; CDR2 reads SQIVND (reference sequence). The CDR3 is 15 amino acids. The CDR3 here is CASSNRAALPQPQHF. CDR3 in DNA: TGTGCCAGTAGTAATCGGGCAGCGCTCCCTCAGCCCCAGCATTTT.

The chain recombines TRBV10-3 with TRBJ2-5; tentative D call: TRBD1 (5 bases). This CDR3 region has 13 residues. CDR1 is ENHRY, CDR2 SYGVKD, per germline. V was pared by 6 bases and J by 3 bases, with 11 bases between. CDR3 nucleotide sequence: TGTGCCATCAGGGGCAGGGTCGAAGAGACCCAGTACTTC. Its translation is CAIRGRVEETQYF.

The CDR3 sequence is CASSPTSYEQFF. The CDR3 nucleotides are TGTGCCAGCAGCCCGACTAGCTATGAGCAGTTCTTC. This chain links TRBV7-9 with TRBJ2-1; TRBD2 agrees at 7 bases. V was clipped by 5 bases and J by 8 bases; unmatched bases: 3. Germline V gives CDR1 SEHNR, CDR2 FQNEAQ (reference sequence). CDR3 length equals 12 residues.

The chain links TRBV29-1 to TRBJ1-1; weak D call: TRBD1 (6 bases). Per germline, CDR1 SQVTM and CDR2 ANQGSEA. This CDR3 is 12 amino acids long. The V gene lost 6 bases and the J gene lost 2 bases, with 10 bases spanning the gap. The CDR3 bases are TGCAGCGTGCGGACAGACAACACTGAAGCTTTCTTT. It translates to CSVRTDNTEAFF.

The CDR3 sequence: CASSLGGTGYLSYEQYF. In DNA, the CDR3 is TGTGCCAGCAGCCTCGGGGGAACAGGGTATCTCTCCTACGAGCAGTACTTC. The chain links TRBV28 to TRBJ2-7, with D possibly called TRBD1 or TRBD2 (6 bases each). Trimming left V 6 bases short and J 0 bases short, with 21 bases between. The CDR3 loop spans 17 amino acids. In germline, CDR1 is MDHEN, CDR2 SYDVKM.

The CDR3 reads CASSPGGFRANVLTF. CDR3 DNA sequence: TGTGCCAGCAGCCCCGGGGGTTTTAGGGCCAACGTCCTGACTTTC. The chain employs TRBV2 and TRBJ2-6; tentative D call: TRBD2 (6 bases). The V end lost 6 bases, the J end lost 5 bases, and 14 bases lay between the germline ends. The CDR3 runs 15 residues. The V gene's germline CDR1 is SNHLY and CDR2 FYNNEI.

This sequence joins TRBV6-1 and TRBJ2-3; D is uncertain. From germline, CDR1 is MNHNS and CDR2 SASEGT. This CDR3 has 11 amino acids. The germline V and J ends were trimmed by 4 bases and 10 bases, with 9 bases remaining between them. CDR3 protein: CASSARWAQYF. In DNA form, the CDR3 reads TGTGCCAGCAGTGCTAGATGGGCGCAGTATTTT.

About this clone itself: Within the sample, other DNA sequences also encode this same CDR3. The chain carries TRBV7-2 and TRBJ2-7; D gene uncertain. From germline, CDR1 is SGHTA and CDR2 FQGNSA. CDR3 length equals 12 residues. The ends were cut back, 3 bases at V and 4 bases at J, with 7 bases in the middle. The CDR3 here is CASSLTRYEQYF. For the CDR3, the DNA is TGTGCCAGCAGCTTGACCAGATACGAGCAGTACTTC.

The rearrangement links TRBV15 to TRBJ1-5; a weak D match, TRBD1 (6 bases). CDR1 is LNHNV and CDR2 is YYDKDF in the germline V gene (reference sequence). V lost 7 bases and J 8 bases, leaving 21 bases between the germline ends. There are 15 residues in the CDR3. The CDR3 DNA is TGTGCCACCACCACAGGGCGCCGGGGTGGGGAGCCCCAGCATTTT. The encoded protein is CATTTGRRGGEPQHF. The entire variable domain, with the rest obtained from reference TRBV15 and TRBJ1-5, is as follows: DAMVIQNPRYQVTQFGKPVTLSCSQTLNHNVMYWYQQKSSQAPKLLFHYYDKDFNNEADTPDNFQSRRPNTSFCFLDIRSPGLGDTAMYLCATTTGRRGGEPQHFGDGTRLSIL.

V is TRBV6-1 and J is TRBJ2-2; 9 positions agree with TRBD1. Germline CDR1 MNHNS, CDR2 SASEGT. The CDR3 is 18 amino acids. Germline trimming cut 4 bases from V and 4 bases from J; bases unmatched to any gene: 13. The CDR3 DNA sequence: TGTGCCAGCAGTGGCAGATCGCCGGGGACAGGGATCACCGGGGAGCTGTTTTTT. Its protein is CASSGRSPGTGITGELFF.

This chain joins TRBV30 and TRBJ2-2; the D gene is possibly TRBD2 (6 bases). V was trimmed by 3 bases and J by 6 bases, leaving 14 bases between them. Germline CDR1 is GTSNPN and CDR2 is SVGIG (reference sequence). The CDR3 totals 14 residues. CDR3 DNA sequence: TGTGCCTGGAGGGAGGGGCAACGGTCCGGGGAGCTGTTTTTT. Amino acids: CAWREGQRSGELFF.

In its sample, this clone was seen once. V is TRBV15 and J is TRBJ2-7; 7 bases match TRBD1. The CDR3 totals 18 residues. V dropped 0 bases and J dropped 3; count of bases not matched to a gene: 14. Germline V gives CDR1 LNHNV, CDR2 YYDKDF (reference sequence). The chain's CDR3 is CATSREVVYRDRHYEQYF. The CDR3 coding sequence is TGTGCCACCAGCAGAGAAGTCGTTTACCGGGACAGACACTACGAGCAGTACTTC.